The 16 T cell receptor beta chains below all came from one sample that was sequenced in a study of T cells after yellow fever vaccination. TCRdb passed the 5' RACE reads through MiXCR, listing each CDR3 protein once. The table lists 450,000 to 650,000 distinct CDR3 sequences, 21% of them singletons. Sequences were derived from PBMCs, sampled about 21 days after the first yellow fever vaccination. Receptors were obtained from a man between 18 and 29 years old who received the YFV17D yellow fever vaccine.

Ten or more counts support this clonotype. The CDR3 DNA sequence: TGCGCCAGCAGCTTGGTTAGCGGGGAGCAGTTCTTC. Its protein is CASSLVSGEQFF. The chain couples TRBV5-1 to TRBJ2-1; 7 bases are a match to TRBD2. The V gene end was trimmed by 0 bases and the J gene end by 10 bases; junction bases not matched to a gene: 1. The CDR3 contains 12 residues. Germline V lookup: CDR1 SGHRS, CDR2 YFSETQ.

This chain links TRBV20-1 with TRBJ1-4; the match to TRBD1 covers 9 bases. The V gene's germline CDR1 is DFQATT and CDR2 SNEGSKA (reference sequence). The CDR3 is 20 residues long. The junction had 14 bases not matched to a gene; V was cut back by 0 bases and J by 0 bases. The CDR3: CSARDLRSVDRGATNEKLFF. As DNA, the CDR3 is TGCAGTGCTAGAGATTTGAGGAGCGTGGACAGGGGTGCAACTAATGAAAAACTGTTTTTT.

This clonotype was observed many times. The V call is TRBV6-2 or TRBV6-3, the J call TRBJ1-1, with 9 bases fitting TRBD1. Looked up from germline, CDR1 is MNHEY and CDR2 is SVGEGT. This CDR3 has 15 amino acids. V lost 2 bases to trimming and J lost 3 bases; unmatched junction nucleotides: 4. CDR3 nucleotide sequence: TGTGCCAGCAGTTACCTGACAGGGGGGTACACTGAAGCTTTCTTT. This translates into CASSYLTGGYTEAFF.

This clonotype showed up just a few times. The V call is TRBV6-5, the J call TRBJ1-2; 10 positions match TRBD1. This CDR3 has 13 residues. The germline gives CDR1 MNHEY, CDR2 SVGAGI. Trimming took 11 bases from V and 3 from J; bases not matched to a gene: 6. The CDR3 nucleotides are TGTGCCGTCACGACAGGGGGCTACTATGGCTACACCTTC. Translated: CAVTTGGYYGYTF.

This clonotype occurred a few times. The chain joins TRBV2 to TRBJ2-7; tentative D call: TRBD1 (5 bases). Germline V gives CDR1 SNHLY, CDR2 FYNNEI. This CDR3 spans 16 amino acids. V lost 7 bases to trimming and J lost 4 bases, with 23 bases between them. DNA for the CDR3: TGTGCCAGCACATACCCAATTAAGGACACAATGTACGAGCAGTACTTC. Its translation: CASTYPIKDTMYEQYF. Supplemented by reference TRBV2 and TRBJ2-7, the full variable domain reads EPEVTQTPSHQVTQMGQEVILRCVPISNHLYFYWYRQILGQKVEFLVSFYNNEISEKSEIFDDQFSVERPDGSNFTLKIRSTKLEDSAMYFCASTYPIKDTMYEQYFGPGTRLTVT.

The chain couples TRBV6-1 to TRBJ2-7, with D uncertain. V was pared by 7 bases and J by 7 bases, with 20 bases between. Germline CDR1 reads MNHNS; CDR2 reads SASEGT. This CDR3 has 14 amino acids. DNA for the CDR3: TGTGCCAGCAACCTGGCCCCAGGAACGAGGGAGCAGTACTTC. The encoded protein is CASNLAPGTREQYF.

This clonotype turned up a few times. The chain carries TRBV11-2 and TRBJ2-3; D perhaps matches TRBD1 (5 bases). The germline V gene has CDR1 SGHAT and CDR2 FQNNGV. The CDR3 runs to 15 residues. V lost 0 bases to trimming and J lost 0 bases, with 7 bases between them. DNA for the CDR3: TGTGCCAGCAGCTTAGACAGGGAAAGCACAGATACGCAGTATTTT. Translation: CASSLDRESTDTQYF.

About this clonotype itself: One junction end disagrees with the germline gene, perhaps due to a read error. The chain couples TRBV7-7 to TRBJ2-3; D call uncertain. The CDR3 runs to 20 residues. CDR1 and CDR2 from the germline V gene are SSHAT and FNYEAQ (reference sequence). CDR3 loop: CASSLTSLYVGILATDTQYF. CDR3 bases: TGTGCTAGCAGCCTAACATCTCTCTATGTGGGAATACTGGCAACAGATACGCAGTATTTT.

The gene calls are TRBV12-3 or TRBV12-4 and TRBJ2-5; the match to TRBD2 covers 11 bases. CDR3 size: 15 residues. V was pared by 5 bases and J by 5 bases, with 7 bases of the junction left unmatched. In DNA, the CDR3 is TGTGCCAGCAGTAGTACTAGCGGGGGCGCCGAGACCCAGTACTTC. This codes for CASSSTSGGAETQYF.

This clonotype has just a few counts. The chain combines TRBV25-1 with TRBJ1-4, with D tentatively TRBD1 (5 bases). The CDR3 has 14 amino acids. Trimming took off 3 bases at V and 5 bases at J, with 10 bases between the two ends. From germline, CDR1 is MGHDK and CDR2 SYGVNS. The CDR3 region has the DNA TGTGCCAGCAGTGAGCCGGAGGGGAATGAAAAACTGTTTTTT. This translates into CASSEPEGNEKLFF.

The gene calls are TRBV27 and TRBJ2-7; D might be TRBD1 (5 bases). CDR3 length: 14 amino acids. The germline CDR1 and CDR2 sequences are MNHEY and SMNVEV (reference sequence). V lost 5 bases, J lost 4 bases, and 15 bases lay in between. The chain's CDR3 is CASSNRTRRYEQYV. CDR3 nucleotides: TGTGCCAGCAGTAATCGGACAAGGCGGTACGAGCAGTACGTC.

J is TRBJ2-3 and V is TRBV7-6; a possible D gene is TRBD1 (6 bases). CDR1 and CDR2 from the germline V gene are SGHVS and FNYEAQ. The CDR3 has 14 residues. V lost 5 bases and J 2 bases, leaving 11 bases between the germline ends. The CDR3 spells CASSPRTVTDTQYF. Written as DNA, the CDR3 is TGTGCCAGCAGCCCAAGGACAGTCACAGATACGCAGTATTTT.

This clonotype was counted between two and nine times. The V call is TRBV4-1, the J call TRBJ2-5; 13 positions agree with TRBD2. The CDR3 loop spans 17 amino acids. Germline loops: CDR1 MGHRA, CDR2 YSYEKL. Trimming cost V 3 bases and J 6 bases; bases outside gene matches: 10. The CDR3 protein is CASSQGLAGTSGKTQYF. The CDR3 nucleotides are TGCGCCAGCAGCCAGGGACTAGCGGGGACCTCCGGGAAGACCCAGTACTTC.

J is TRBJ1-6 and V is TRBV30, with unresolved D. With 2 bases removed from V and 5 bases from J, the gap between germline ends came to 13 bases. The CDR3 runs to 15 residues. Per germline, CDR1 GTSNPN and CDR2 SVGIG (reference sequence). CDR3 DNA: TGTGCCTGGAGTCGCCTCGGGGTTAATAATTCACCCCTCCACTTT. Its protein is CAWSRLGVNNSPLHF.

This clonotype has only a few counts. The chain has TRBV12-3 or TRBV12-4 and TRBJ2-6; D call uncertain. V dropped 7 bases and J dropped 0 bases, with 10 bases sitting between them. The length of the CDR3 is 15 residues. Written as DNA, the CDR3 is TGTGCCAGCAATTGGTCCCCCTCTGGGGCCAACGTCCTGACTTTC. This gives the protein CASNWSPSGANVLTF.

J is TRBJ1-2 and V is TRBV6-5, with a possible D match to TRBD1 (6 bases). V was shortened by 2 bases and J by 13 bases, with 11 bases between the two germline ends. Germline V lookup: CDR1 MNHEY, CDR2 SVGAGI. This CDR3 region has 11 residues. CDR3 region: CASSYGQQSTF. The CDR3 DNA reads TGTGCCAGCAGTTACGGACAGCAATCCACCTTC.